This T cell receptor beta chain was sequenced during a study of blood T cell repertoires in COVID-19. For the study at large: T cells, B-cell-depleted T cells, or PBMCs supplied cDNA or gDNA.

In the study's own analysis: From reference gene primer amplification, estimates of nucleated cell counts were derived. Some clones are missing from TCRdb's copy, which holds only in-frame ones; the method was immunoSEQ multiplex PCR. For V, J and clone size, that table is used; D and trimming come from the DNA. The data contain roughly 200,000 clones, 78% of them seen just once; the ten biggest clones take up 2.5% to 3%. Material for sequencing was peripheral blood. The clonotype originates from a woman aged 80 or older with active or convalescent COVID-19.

The CDR3 DNA reads TGTGCCAGCAGCGGGACAGCGGGCACCGGGGAGCTGTTTTTT. Translating gives CASSGTAGTGELFF. The chain joins TRBV7-8 to TRBJ2-2, with D possibly TRBD1 on 7 matching bases. Per germline, CDR1 SGHVS and CDR2 FQNEAQ. This CDR3 has 14 amino acids. Trimming cost V 5 bases and J 4 bases, with 11 bases left between them.